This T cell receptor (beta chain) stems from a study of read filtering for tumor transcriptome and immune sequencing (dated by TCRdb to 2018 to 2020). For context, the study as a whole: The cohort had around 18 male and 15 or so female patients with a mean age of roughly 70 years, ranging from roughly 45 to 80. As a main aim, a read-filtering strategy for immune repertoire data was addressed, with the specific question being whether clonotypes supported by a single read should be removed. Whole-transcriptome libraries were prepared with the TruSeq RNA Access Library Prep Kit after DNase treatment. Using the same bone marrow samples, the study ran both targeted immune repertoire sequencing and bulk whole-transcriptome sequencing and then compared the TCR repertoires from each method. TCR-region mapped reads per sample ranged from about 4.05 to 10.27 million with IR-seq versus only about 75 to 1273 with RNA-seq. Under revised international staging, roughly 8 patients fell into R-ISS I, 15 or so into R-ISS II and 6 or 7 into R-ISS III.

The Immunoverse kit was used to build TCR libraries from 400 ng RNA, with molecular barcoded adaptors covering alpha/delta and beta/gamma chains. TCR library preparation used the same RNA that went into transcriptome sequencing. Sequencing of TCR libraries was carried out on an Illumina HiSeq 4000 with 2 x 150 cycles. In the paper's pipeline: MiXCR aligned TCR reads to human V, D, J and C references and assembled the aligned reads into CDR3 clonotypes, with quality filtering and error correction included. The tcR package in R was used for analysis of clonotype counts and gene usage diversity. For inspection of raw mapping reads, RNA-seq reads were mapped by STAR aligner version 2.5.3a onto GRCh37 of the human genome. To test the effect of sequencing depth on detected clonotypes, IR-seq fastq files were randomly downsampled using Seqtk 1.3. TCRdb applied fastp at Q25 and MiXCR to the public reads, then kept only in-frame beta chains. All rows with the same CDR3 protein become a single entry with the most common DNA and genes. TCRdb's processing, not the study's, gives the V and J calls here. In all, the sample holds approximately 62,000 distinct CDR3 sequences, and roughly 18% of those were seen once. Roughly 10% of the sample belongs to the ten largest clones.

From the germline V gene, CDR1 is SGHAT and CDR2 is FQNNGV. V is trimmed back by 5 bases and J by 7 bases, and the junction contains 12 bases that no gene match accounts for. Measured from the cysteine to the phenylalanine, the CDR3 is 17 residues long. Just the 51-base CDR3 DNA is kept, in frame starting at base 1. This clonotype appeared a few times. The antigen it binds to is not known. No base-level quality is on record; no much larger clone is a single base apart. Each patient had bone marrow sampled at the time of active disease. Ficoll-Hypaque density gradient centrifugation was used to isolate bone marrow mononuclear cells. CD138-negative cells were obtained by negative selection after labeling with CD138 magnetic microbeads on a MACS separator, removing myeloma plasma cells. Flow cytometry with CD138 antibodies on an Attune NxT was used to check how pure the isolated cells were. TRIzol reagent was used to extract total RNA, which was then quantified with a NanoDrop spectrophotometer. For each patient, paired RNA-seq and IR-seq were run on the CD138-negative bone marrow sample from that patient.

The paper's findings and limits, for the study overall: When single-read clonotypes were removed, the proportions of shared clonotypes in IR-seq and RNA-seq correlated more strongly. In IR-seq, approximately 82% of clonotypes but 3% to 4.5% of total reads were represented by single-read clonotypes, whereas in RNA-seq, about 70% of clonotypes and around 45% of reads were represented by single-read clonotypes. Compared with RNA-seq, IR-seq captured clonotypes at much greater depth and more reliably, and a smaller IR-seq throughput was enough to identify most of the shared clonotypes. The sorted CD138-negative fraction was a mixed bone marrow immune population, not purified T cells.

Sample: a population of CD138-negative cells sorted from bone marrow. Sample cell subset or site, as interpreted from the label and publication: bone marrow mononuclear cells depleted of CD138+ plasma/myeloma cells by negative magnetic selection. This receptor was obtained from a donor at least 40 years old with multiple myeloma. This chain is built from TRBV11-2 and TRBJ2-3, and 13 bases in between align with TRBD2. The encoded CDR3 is CASSRRLTSGGRNTQYF. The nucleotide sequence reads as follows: TGTGCCAGCAGCCGACGACTGACTAGCGGGGGGCGGAATACGCAGTATTTT.